This TCR beta chain was found in a study of molecular identifiers for immune sequencing clone quantification. Findings of the study overall: Among over 950,000 naive cells, as was reported, spiked Jurkat TCR RNA from one cell was detectable.

Trimming removed 3 bases from V and 0 bases from J, with 6 bases in between. CDR3 size: 13 residues. Germline V CDR1 and CDR2: MDHEN, SYDVKM. Via MiXCR, TCRdb re-called the PCR reads, giving one row per CDR3 protein. The top ten clones hold 5.5% to 7.5% of a sample with about 36,000 distinct CDR3 sequences, around 20% of them seen once. A CD8+CD4-CCR7+CD45RA+ phenotype served as the sorting definition for naive CD8 T cells. This clonotype was found many times. Its target is not known. The sequence was collected from a human donor in good health. Some libraries in this study had Jurkat cell RNA spiked in. V and J are TRBV28 and TRBJ2-7; D remains ambiguous. Specimen: naive CD8+ T cells from blood, with Jurkat cell RNA spiked in. Subset: FACS-sorted CD8+CD4-CCR7+CD45RA+ naive T cells. The CDR3 reads CASSLGFSYEQYF. CDR3 nucleotide sequence: TGTGCCAGCAGTTTGGGGTTCTCCTACGAGCAGTACTTC.